The present T cell receptor beta chain was sequenced within a study of regulatory T cells in long-lasting Graves disease (TCRdb year 2021). Background on the whole study: In the newly diagnosed Graves' disease group, patients had been taking antithyroid drugs for less than 3 months. This study used TCR sequencing and RNA sequencing of peripheral blood to compare persistent Graves' disease patients against newly diagnosed Graves' disease patients. The study was conducted in China and was registered as a clinical trial. A total of around 33 samples underwent TCR sequencing, from some 13 patients with persistent Graves' disease and some 20 patients with newly diagnosed Graves' disease.

This clonotype appeared many times. This receptor's antigen is unknown. The record has no base qualities; no much larger clone is one base away. The full study reports these points: Persistent disease showed preferential use of TRBV28, TRBJ1-2 and TRBJ2-5, whereas newly diagnosed disease favored TRBV20-1 and TRBJ2-1. Persistent Graves' disease patients showed lower TCR Shannon entropy and fewer highly expanded clones than newly diagnosed patients, suggesting clonal expansion. As a limitation, the authors acknowledged that the small sample size may reduce accuracy. A larger number of public clonotypes was shared among persistent patients (approximately 2,600) than among newly diagnosed patients (around 970). Because the primary lesion, thyroid tissue, could not be accessed, the study looked at peripheral blood alone. Sequencing and analysis were restricted to the TCR beta chain.

V is cut back by 4 bases and J by 3 bases, with 6 bases in the junction unmatched. The CDR3 runs 15 amino acids, cysteine and phenylalanine included. Here the CDR3 DNA is all that survives: 45 bases in frame from base 1. The germline V gene (reference sequence) yields LNHNV for CDR1 and YYDKDF for CDR2. The time point label, read with the paper, signifies: newly diagnosed GD, antithyroid drugs for less than 3 months. RNA was extracted from PBMCs in TRIzol for both TCR sequencing and RNA sequencing. The diagnosis of Graves' disease was made according to American Thyroid Association guidelines. Patients for the study were recruited at an endocrinology department in Xi'an, China. From each patient, around 8.3 milliliters of peripheral blood was collected into an EDTA anticoagulant tube. Ficoll Paque Plus density gradient separation was used to isolate PBMCs, and no additional T cell sorting was done. An Agilent 2100 Bioanalyzer and agarose gel were used to assess RNA quality, and a NanoDrop 2000 was used to measure RNA concentration.

Receptor amplification or capture employed multiplex PCR. Sequencing was performed on an Illumina HiSeq 4000. To build TCR beta libraries, CDR3 regions were amplified by Arm-PCR using iRepertoire HTBI primers. Before sequencing, the PCR products underwent gel purification. The original methods were these. Across samples, fewer than 70 TRBV and 15 or so TRBJ segments were identified and used for gene usage analysis of CDR3 amino acid clonotypes. Filtered high-quality paired reads were merged into contigs using COPE and FqMerger. BLAST was used to align contigs to the IMGT TRBV, TRBD and TRBJ reference genes, and CDR3 was defined following IMGT. Any clonotype with a frequency above 0.1% was counted as a highly expanded clone. Shannon entropy was used to measure repertoire diversity, and the Gini coefficient was used to measure V-J evenness. A clonotype found in more than one individual was treated as public. TCRdb passed the public sequencing reads through fastp at Q25 and MiXCR, retaining productive beta sequences. Rows are unified per CDR3 protein, each entry keeping the most common DNA and genes. These V and J calls rely on TCRdb rather than the paper's analysis. This sample has about 440,000 distinct CDR3 sequences in its table, and 15% of those were observed once. The ten largest clones capture 16% of the sample.

These data are also associated with another study on T cells in Graves' hyperthyroidism and ophthalmopathy. In that second paper, the authors write: Stable Graves' hyperthyroidism was defined as no progression to ophthalmopathy during 18 months of follow-up. Hyperthyroidism patients were newly diagnosed, with disease duration under 2 months, and aged 18 to 65 years. Any patient with an uncontrolled infection, another autoimmune disease, pregnancy or lactation was excluded. Diagnoses were based on clinical symptoms, serum thyroxine and TRAb, thyroid ultrasound and orbital computed tomography. The first round of RT-PCR for the TCR CDR3 was performed with the HTBI primer set and the Qiagen OneStep RT-PCR kit. Most expanded thyroid clonotypes (frequency above 0.001) were also found in blood, which suggests that blood repertoires may mirror thyroid immune responses. A 13 V-J signature model separated ophthalmopathy from stable hyperthyroidism, with roughly 88% sensitivity and roughly 82% specificity in cross-validation and 80%/75% in testing. In validation, the model predicted progression to ophthalmopathy with approximately 71% sensitivity and less than 80% specificity, a median of roughly seven months before onset. To identify TCR V-J signatures that set the groups apart, the researchers used a discovery cohort of 100 patients, made up of approximately 43 with Graves' ophthalmopathy and some 58 with stable Graves' hyperthyroidism. Whether ophthalmopathy could be predicted prospectively was tested in an independent validation cohort made up of 18 hyperthyroidism patients plus 17 patients who later progressed to ophthalmopathy. The approximately 95 discovery patients were divided at random into training and test sets in a 7:3 ratio. In more than 5 Graves' hyperthyroidism patients, the study also compared T-cell repertoires from thyroid tissue with T-cell repertoires from blood. After sampling, hyperthyroidism patients received methimazole starting at 30 mg daily, and ophthalmopathy patients received high-dose intravenous methylprednisolone. A second multiplex PCR round built the libraries, followed by size selection and purification. Paired-end sequencing of the libraries was performed with 100 bp reads on an Illumina HiSeq2000. SOAPnuke was used to process the raw data, removing reads that contained adapters or uncalled bases, had a mean Phred below 15, or lacked an exact match to the constant primer or identifier. High-quality paired reads were merged using COPE v1.2.5, and each unique nucleotide sequence was defined as a clonotype. MiTCR v1.1 was used to align clonotypes to the IMGT TRBV, TRBD and TRBJ reference segments. The analysis included only V-J combinations with a frequency above 0.0001, which together covered approximately 99% of the repertoires. The TCS score was defined as the ratio of F50 (clonal expansion) to E x V (chaos), calculated using BLOSUM62-based TCRdist between CDR3 peptides within each V-J. Welch's t-statistics and random forest reduced approximately 520 V-J features to fewer than 15, which were used in a naive Bayes classifier (R e1071). No statistical method was used to set the sample size in advance, and investigators knew the group allocation. The paper reports TCR Vbeta CDR3 sequencing of some 140 peripheral blood samples: 40 to 45 ophthalmopathy, 75 to 80 hyperthyroidism and approximately 17 progressor patients.

This receptor was obtained from a woman aged 25 to 39 with Graves disease. Donor details come from another sample of the same person, matched by shared clones. This chain joins TRBV15 to TRBJ1-2; 9 bases in between match TRBD1. Sequenced material: peripheral blood mononuclear cells (PBMCs), taken at new diagnosis, from a patient treated with antithyroid drugs. The DNA sequence follows: TGTGCCACCAGCACGCAGACAGGGGGAGACTATGGCTACACCTTC. It translates as CATSTQTGGDYGYTF. Here the CDR3 is joined to the reference TRBV15 and TRBJ1-2 genes, and the full variable domain is: DAMVIQNPRYQVTQFGKPVTLSCSQTLNHNVMYWYQQKSSQAPKLLFHYYDKDFNNEADTPDNFQSRRPNTSFCFLDIRSPGLGDTAMYLCATSTQTGGDYGYTFGSGTRLTVV.